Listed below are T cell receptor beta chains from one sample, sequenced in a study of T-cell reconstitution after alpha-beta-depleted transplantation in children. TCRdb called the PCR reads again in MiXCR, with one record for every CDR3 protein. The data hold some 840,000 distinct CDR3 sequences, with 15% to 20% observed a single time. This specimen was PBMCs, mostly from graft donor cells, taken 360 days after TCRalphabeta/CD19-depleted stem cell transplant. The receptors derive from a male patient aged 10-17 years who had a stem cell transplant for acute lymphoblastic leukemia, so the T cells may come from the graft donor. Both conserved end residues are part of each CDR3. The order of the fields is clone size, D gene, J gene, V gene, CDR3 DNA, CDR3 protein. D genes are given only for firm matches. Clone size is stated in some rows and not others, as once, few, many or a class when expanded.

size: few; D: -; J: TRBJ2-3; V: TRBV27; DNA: TGTGCCAGCAGTTTATCGGTCGACTTTAGCACAGATACGCAGTATTTT; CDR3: CASSLSVDFSTDTQYF
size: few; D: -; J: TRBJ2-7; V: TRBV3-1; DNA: TGTGCCAGCAGCCAAGCTGCGGAGCCTCGGGAGCAGTACTTC; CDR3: CASSQAAEPREQYF
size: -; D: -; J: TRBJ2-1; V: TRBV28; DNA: TGTGCCAGCAGTCCATCGGCATGGGCGGCCTACAATGAGCAGTTCTTC; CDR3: CASSPSAWAAYNEQFF
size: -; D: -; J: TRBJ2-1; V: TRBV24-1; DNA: TGTGCCACGGGACTTTTAGGTGAGCAGTTCTTC; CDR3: CATGLLGEQFF
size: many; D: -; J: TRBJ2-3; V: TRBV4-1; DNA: TGCGCCAGCAGCCCCCCGGAAGTACTCCCTTATACGCAGTATTTT; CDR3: CASSPPEVLPYTQYF
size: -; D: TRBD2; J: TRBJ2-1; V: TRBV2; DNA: TGTGCCAGCAGTGAAGCGGGCGGGAGGATCTACAATGAGCAGTTCTTC; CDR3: CASSEAGGRIYNEQFF
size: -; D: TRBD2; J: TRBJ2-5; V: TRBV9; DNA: TGTGCCAGCAGCGTTCGCGGGAGGGCCCCGGAGACCCAGTACTTC; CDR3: CASSVRGRAPETQYF
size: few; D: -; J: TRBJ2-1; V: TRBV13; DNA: TGTGCCAGCAGCTTACCGTCGGATGAGCAGTTCTTC; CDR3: CASSLPSDEQFF
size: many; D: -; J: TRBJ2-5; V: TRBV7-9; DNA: TGTGCCAGCAGCCTCCTAGCCCGACAAGAGACCCAGTACTTC; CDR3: CASSLLARQETQYF
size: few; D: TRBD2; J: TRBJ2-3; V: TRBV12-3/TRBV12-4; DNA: TGTGCCAGCAGGTCCAATAGCGGGAGCACAGATACGCAGTATTTT; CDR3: CASRSNSGSTDTQYF
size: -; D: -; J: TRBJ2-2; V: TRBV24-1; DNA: TGTGCCACCAAGGGGGACCCCGGGGAGCTGTTTTTT; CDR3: CATKGDPGELFF
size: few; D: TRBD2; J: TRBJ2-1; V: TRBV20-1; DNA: TGCAGTGCTAGAGGACTAGCGGGGACCTTTAGCTCCTACAATGAGCAGTTCTTC; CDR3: CSARGLAGTFSSYNEQFF
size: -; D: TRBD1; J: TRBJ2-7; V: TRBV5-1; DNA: TGCGCCAGCAGCTCCTACAGGGGAGCCTACGAGCAGTACTTC; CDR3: CASSSYRGAYEQYF
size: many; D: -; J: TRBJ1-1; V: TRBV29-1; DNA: TGCAGCGTTCTCAACACTGAAGCTTTCTTT; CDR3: CSVLNTEAFF
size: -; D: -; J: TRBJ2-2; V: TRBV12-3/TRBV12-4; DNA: TGTGCCGAAAAAGCGAGGGGCACCGGGGAGCTGTTTTTT; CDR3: CAEKARGTGELFF
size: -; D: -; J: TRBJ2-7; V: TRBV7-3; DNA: TGTGCCAGCAGCTTTGGTCGAGGGGCAGGATACGAGCAGTACTTC; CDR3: CASSFGRGAGYEQYF
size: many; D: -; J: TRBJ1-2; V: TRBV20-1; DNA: TGCAGTGCCCCTGGACAGCGGAACTATGGCTACACCTTC; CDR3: CSAPGQRNYGYTF
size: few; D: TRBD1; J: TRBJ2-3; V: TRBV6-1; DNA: TGTGCCAGCAGTCCTGGGACAGGGCCCACAGATACGCAGTATTTT; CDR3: CASSPGTGPTDTQYF
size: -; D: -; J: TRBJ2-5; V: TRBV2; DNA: TGTGCCAGCAGTGATCTAGGGCCCCAAGAGACCCAGTACTTC; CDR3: CASSDLGPQETQYF
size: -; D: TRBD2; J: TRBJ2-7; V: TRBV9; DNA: TGTGCCAGCAGCCCTCAGCCGGGACTAGCTGGCTACGAGCAGTACTTC; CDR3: CASSPQPGLAGYEQYF
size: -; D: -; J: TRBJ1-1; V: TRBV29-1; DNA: TGCAGCGTTGTCGGAGGGGTGAGCACTGAAGCTTTCTTT; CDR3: CSVVGGVSTEAFF
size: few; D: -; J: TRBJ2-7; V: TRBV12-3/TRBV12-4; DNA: TGTGCCAGCACCCTAAGGGGGAACGAGCAGTACTTC; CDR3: CASTLRGNEQYF
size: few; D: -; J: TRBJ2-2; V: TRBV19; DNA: TGTGCCAGTAGTATCTCCCCCGGGGAGCTGTTTTTT; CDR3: CASSISPGELFF
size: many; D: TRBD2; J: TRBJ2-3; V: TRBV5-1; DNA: TGCGCCAGCAGCTTGAACCGAGCGGGAGGGCACCCAGATACGCAGTATTTT; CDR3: CASSLNRAGGHPDTQYF
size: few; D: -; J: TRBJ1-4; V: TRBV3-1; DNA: TGTGCCAGCAGCCCACTCAGGGTAACGAATGAAAAACTGTTTTTT; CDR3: CASSPLRVTNEKLFF
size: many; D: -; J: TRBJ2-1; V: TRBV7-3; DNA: TGTGCCAGCAGCTTAAGCGGGCTTCCCTACAATGAGCAGTTCTTC; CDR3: CASSLSGLPYNEQFF
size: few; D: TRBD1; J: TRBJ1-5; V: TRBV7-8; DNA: TGTGCCAGCAGCTTATGGACAGGGATCAATCAGCCCCAGCATTTT; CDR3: CASSLWTGINQPQHF
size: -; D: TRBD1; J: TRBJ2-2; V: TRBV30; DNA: TGTGCCTGGAGTGTAGGTGGGACAGGGTTCCCCGGGGAGCTGTTTTTT; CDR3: CAWSVGGTGFPGELFF
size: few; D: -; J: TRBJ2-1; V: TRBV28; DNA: TGTGCCAGCAGTTTATCAGGGCCTCTATGGGAGCAGTTCTTC; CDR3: CASSLSGPLWEQFF
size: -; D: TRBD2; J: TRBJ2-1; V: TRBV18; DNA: TGTGCCAGCTCACCTACTGGACTAGCGGCTGAGCAGTTCTTC; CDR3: CASSPTGLAAEQFF
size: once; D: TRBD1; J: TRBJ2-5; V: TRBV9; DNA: TGTGCCAGCAGCGTAGGAGGGACAGGGCACGAGACCCAGTACTTC; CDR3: CASSVGGTGHETQYF
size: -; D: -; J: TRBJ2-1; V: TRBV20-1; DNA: TGCAGTGCGCGGACCCGGAGAGAGCAGTTCTTC; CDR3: CSARTRREQFF
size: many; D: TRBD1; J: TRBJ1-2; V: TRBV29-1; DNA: TGCAGCGTTGTCAGGGGGCATTTTGGCTACACCTTC; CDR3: CSVVRGHFGYTF
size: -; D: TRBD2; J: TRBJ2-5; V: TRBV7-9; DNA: TGTGCCAGCAGCCTGGGACTAGCGGGAAGACAAGAGACCCAGTACTTC; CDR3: CASSLGLAGRQETQYF
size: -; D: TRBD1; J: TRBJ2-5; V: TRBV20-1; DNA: TGCAGTGCTAGAGGCAGGGGGCGCCAAGAGACCCAGTACTTC; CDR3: CSARGRGRQETQYF
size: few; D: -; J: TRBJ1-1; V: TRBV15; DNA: TGTGCCACCAGCAGGACAAAGGGCAATAGGGACACTGAAGCTTTCTTT; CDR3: CATSRTKGNRDTEAFF
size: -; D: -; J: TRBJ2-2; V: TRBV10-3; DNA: TGTGCCCCCCACCTGAACCACACCGGGGAGCTGTTTTTT; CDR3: CAPHLNHTGELFF
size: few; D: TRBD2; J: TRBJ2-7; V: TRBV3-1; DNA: TGTGCCAGCAGCCCCAGACTAGCGGTCCCCTACGAGCAGTACTTC; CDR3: CASSPRLAVPYEQYF
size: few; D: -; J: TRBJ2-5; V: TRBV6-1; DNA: TGTGCCAGCGGGCCAAAGCGCTCGGTGGGCAAGACCCAGTACTTC; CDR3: CASGPKRSVGKTQYF